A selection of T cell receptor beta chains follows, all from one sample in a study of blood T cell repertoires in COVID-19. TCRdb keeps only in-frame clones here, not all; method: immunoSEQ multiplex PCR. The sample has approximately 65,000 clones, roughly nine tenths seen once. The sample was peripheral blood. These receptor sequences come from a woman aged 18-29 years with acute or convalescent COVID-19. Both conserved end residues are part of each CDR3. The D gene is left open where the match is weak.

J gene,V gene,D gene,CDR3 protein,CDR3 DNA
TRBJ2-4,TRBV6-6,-,CASSYGGNIQYF,TGTGCCAGCAGTTACGGAGGAAACATTCAGTACTTC
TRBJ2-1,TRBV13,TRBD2,CASSLGRGTNSEQFF,TGTGCCAGCAGCTTAGGCAGAGGGACTAACTCTGAGCAGTTCTTC
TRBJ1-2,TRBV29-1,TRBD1,CSVAGTGRGNYGYTF,TGCAGCGTGGCCGGGACAGGGAGAGGTAACTATGGCTACACCTTC
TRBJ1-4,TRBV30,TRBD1,CAWATGGSANEKLFF,TGTGCCTGGGCGACAGGGGGCTCGGCTAATGAAAAACTGTTTTTT
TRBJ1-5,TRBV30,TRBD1,CAWSPGGFTLLSNQPQHF,TGTGCCTGGAGTCCAGGGGGCTTCACATTACTTAGCAATCAGCCCCAGCATTTT
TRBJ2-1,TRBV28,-,CASSSPGRINEQFF,TGTGCCAGCAGTTCTCCGGGTAGGATCAATGAGCAGTTCTTC
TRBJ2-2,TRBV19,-,CASSKQNTGELFF,TGTGCCAGTAGTAAGCAGAACACCGGGGAGCTGTTTTTT
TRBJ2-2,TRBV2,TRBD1,CASTRQGITGELFF,TGTGCCAGCACGAGACAGGGGATCACCGGGGAGCTGTTTTTT
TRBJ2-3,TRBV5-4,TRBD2,CASSPGTSGPDTQYF,TGTGCCAGCAGCCCCGGGACTAGCGGACCAGATACGCAGTATTTT
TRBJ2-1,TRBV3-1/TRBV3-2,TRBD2,CASSHSPGLATYNEQFF,TGTGCCAGCAGCCACTCACCGGGACTAGCGACCTACAATGAGCAGTTCTTC
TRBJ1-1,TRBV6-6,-,CASSYGQGHTEAFF,TGTGCCAGCAGTTACGGGCAGGGGCACACTGAAGCTTTCTTT
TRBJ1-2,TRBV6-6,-,CASISQRQDHGYTF,TGTGCCAGCATTAGCCAAAGACAGGACCATGGCTACACCTTC
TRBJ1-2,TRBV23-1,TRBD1,CASSHTLDRVGYGYTF,TGCGCCAGCAGTCACACATTGGACAGGGTCGGGTATGGCTACACCTTC
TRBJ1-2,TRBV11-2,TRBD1,CASSSTGGVGYTF,TGTGCCAGCAGCTCGACAGGGGGCGTTGGCTACACCTTC
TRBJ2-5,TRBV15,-,CATSRGGRDFETQYF,TGTGCCACCAGCAGGGGGGGAAGGGATTTCGAGACCCAGTACTTC
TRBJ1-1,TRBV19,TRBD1,CASSIEATGGGTEAFF,TGTGCCAGTAGTATAGAGGCTACAGGGGGTGGGACTGAAGCTTTCTTT
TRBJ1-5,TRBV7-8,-,CASSLARRSGANQPQHF,TGTGCCAGCAGCTTAGCGAGACGGTCAGGCGCGAATCAGCCCCAGCATTTT
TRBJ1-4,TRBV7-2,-,CASSLQATNEKLFF,TGTGCCAGCAGCTTGCAGGCAACTAATGAAAAACTGTTTTTT